This note documents a single T cell receptor beta chain sequence. The data derive from a study of blood T cell repertoires in COVID-19. Study context: Nucleic acid was either cDNA or gDNA, and it came from T cells, B-cell-depleted T cells, or PBMCs.

The germline V and J ends were trimmed by 6 bases and 0 bases, with 18 bases remaining between them. CDR3 length equals 17 residues. Germline V gene data show CDR1 as MNHEY and CDR2 as SVGEGT. Libraries were prepared by immunoSEQ multiplex PCR; TCRdb keeps only in-frame clonotypes and omits some of them. The data contain around 160,000 clones, more than 70% of them singletons. The TCR originated in a human donor in a cohort sampled during active COVID-19. The chain joins TRBV6-2 or TRBV6-3 to TRBJ1-5; D is uncertain. The sequenced material came from peripheral blood. The CDR3 loop is CASSRDKTIDSNQPQHF. The CDR3 DNA reads TGTGCCAGCAGCCGTGACAAGACCATAGATAGCAATCAGCCCCAGCATTTT.